This T cell receptor beta chain stems from a study of blood T cell repertoires in COVID-19. Study-wide context: The United States, Italy and Spain provided the acute and convalescent COVID-19 samples. Sample material is recorded as cDNA or gDNA derived from T cells, B-cell-depleted T cells, or PBMCs.

This clone was detected a few times. Original analysis: Reference gene primer amplification gave nucleated cell count estimates. TCRdb's copy holds only in-frame clones and misses some; the assay was immunoSEQ multiplex PCR. The V and J calls and clone size come from that table; D and trimming were worked out from the DNA. The table has 100,000 to 110,000 clones, about 90% seen once. The CDR3 consists of 14 residues. With 1 base removed from V and 8 bases from J, the gap between germline ends came to 9 bases. Germline CDR1 is LGHDT and CDR2 is YNNKEL (reference sequence). Sequencing was performed on peripheral blood. J is TRBJ1-6 and V is TRBV3-1 (or the pseudogene TRBV3-2); D gene uncertain. The sequence was collected from a young man in a cohort sampled during active COVID-19. The CDR3 protein is CASSQVTTDSPLHF. CDR3 sequence (DNA): TGTGCCAGCAGCCAAGTGACTACCGATTCACCCCTCCACTTT.